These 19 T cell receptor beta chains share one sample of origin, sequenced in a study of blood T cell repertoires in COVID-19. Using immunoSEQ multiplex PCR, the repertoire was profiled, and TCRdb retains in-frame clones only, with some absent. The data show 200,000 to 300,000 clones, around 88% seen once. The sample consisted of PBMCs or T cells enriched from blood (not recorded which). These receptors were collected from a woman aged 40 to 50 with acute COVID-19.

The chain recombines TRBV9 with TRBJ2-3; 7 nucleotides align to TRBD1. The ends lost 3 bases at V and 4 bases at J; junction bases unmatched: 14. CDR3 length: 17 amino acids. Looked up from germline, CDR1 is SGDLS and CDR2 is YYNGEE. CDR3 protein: CASSAPGGPTNPDTQYF. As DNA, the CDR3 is TGTGCCAGCAGCGCACCAGGGGGACCCACAAACCCAGATACGCAGTATTTT.

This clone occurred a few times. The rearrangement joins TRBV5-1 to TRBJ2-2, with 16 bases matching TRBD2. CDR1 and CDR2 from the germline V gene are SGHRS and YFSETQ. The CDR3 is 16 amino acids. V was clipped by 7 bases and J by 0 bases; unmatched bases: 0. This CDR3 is CASGTSGRANTGELFF. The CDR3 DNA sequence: TGCGCCAGCGGGACTAGCGGGAGGGCGAACACCGGGGAGCTGTTTTTT.

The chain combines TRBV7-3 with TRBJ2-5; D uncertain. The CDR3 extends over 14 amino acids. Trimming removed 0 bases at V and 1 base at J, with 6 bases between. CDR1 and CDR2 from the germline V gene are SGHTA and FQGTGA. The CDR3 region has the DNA TGTGCCAGCAGCTTAACGAGAGTCCAAGAGACCCAGTACTTC. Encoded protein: CASSLTRVQETQYF.

The CDR3 DNA reads TGTGCCACCAGTGATTCGCTTGGAGGACCGAACACCGGGGAGCTGTTTTTT. This encodes CATSDSLGGPNTGELFF. V and J are TRBV24-1 and TRBJ2-2; possibly TRBD2 for D (5 bases). Trimming took 2 bases from V and 0 from J, leaving 12 bases between them. The germline CDR1 and CDR2 sequences are KGHDR and SFDVKD. The CDR3 is 17 amino acids.

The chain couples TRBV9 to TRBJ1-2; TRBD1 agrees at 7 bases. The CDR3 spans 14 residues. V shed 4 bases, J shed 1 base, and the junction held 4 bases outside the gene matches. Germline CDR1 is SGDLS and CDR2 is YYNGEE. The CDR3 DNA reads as TGTGCCAGCAGCCAGGGGGGCCTTAACTATGGCTACACCTTC. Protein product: CASSQGGLNYGYTF. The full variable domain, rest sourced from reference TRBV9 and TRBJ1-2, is DSGVTQTPKHLITATGQRVTLRCSPRSGDLSVYWYQQSLDQGLQFLIQYYNGEERAKGNILERFSAQQFPDLHSELNLSSLELGDSALYFCASSQGGLNYGYTFGSGTRLTVV.

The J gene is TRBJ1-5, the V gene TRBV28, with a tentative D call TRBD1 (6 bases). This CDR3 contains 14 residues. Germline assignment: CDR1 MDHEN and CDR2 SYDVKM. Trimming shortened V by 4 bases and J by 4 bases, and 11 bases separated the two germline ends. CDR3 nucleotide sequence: TGTGCCAGCAGTTCGACAGGTCAGAATCAGCCCCAGCATTTT. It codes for CASSSTGQNQPQHF.

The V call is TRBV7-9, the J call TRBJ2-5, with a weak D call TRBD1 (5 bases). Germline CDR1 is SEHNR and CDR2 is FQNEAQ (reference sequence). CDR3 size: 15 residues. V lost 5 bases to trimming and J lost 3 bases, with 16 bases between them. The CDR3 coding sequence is TGTGCCAGCAGCCCTGGGGTCAAAGGGGAAGAGACCCAGTACTTC. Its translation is CASSPGVKGEETQYF.

The CDR3 here is CASSQWLRGAETQYF. CDR3 sequence (DNA): TGTGCCAGCAGCCAGTGGCTCAGGGGGGCAGAGACCCAGTACTTC. This sequence joins TRBV5-4 and TRBJ2-5; weak D call: TRBD1 (7 bases). Trimming removed 4 bases at V and 4 bases at J, with 17 bases between. Germline V gives CDR1 SGHNT, CDR2 YYREEE (reference sequence). The CDR3 is 15 amino acids. Combining the CDR3 with reference TRBV5-4 and TRBJ2-5 gives the whole variable domain ETGVTQSPTHLIKTRGQQVTLRCSSQSGHNTVSWYQQALGQGPQFIFQYYREEENGRGNFPPRFSGLQFPNYSSELNVNALELDDSALYLCASSQWLRGAETQYFGPGTRLLVL.

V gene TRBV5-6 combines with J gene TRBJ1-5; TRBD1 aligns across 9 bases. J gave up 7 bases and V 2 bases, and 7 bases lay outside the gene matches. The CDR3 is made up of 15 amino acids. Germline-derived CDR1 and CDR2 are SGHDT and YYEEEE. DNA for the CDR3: TGTGCCAGCAGCTTAGGGACAGGGCTGTACCAGCCCCAGCATTTT. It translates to CASSLGTGLYQPQHF.

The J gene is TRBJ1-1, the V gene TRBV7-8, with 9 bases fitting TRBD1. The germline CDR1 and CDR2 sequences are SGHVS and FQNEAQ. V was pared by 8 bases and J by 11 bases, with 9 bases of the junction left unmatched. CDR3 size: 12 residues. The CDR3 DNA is TGTGCCAGCGGTCCTCAGACAGGGGGGGCTTTCTTT. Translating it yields CASGPQTGGAFF.

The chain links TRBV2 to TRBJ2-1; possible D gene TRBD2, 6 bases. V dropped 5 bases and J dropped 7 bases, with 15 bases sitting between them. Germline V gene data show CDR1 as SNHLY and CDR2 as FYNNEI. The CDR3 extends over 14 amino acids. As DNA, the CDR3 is TGTGCCAGCAGTCGCCAGACTAGTACTAATGAGCAGTTCTTC. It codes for CASSRQTSTNEQFF.

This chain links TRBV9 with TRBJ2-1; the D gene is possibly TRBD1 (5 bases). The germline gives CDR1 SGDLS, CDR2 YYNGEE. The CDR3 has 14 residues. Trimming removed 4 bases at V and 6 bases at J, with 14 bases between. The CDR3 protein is CASSTTGLLNEQFF. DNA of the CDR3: TGTGCCAGCAGCACTACAGGCCTGCTCAATGAGCAGTTCTTC.

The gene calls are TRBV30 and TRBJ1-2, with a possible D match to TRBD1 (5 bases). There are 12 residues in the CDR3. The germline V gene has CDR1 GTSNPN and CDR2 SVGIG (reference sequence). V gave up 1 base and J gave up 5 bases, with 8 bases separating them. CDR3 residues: CAWSGRQYGYTF. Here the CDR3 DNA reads TGTGCCTGGAGTGGTAGACAGTATGGCTACACCTTC.

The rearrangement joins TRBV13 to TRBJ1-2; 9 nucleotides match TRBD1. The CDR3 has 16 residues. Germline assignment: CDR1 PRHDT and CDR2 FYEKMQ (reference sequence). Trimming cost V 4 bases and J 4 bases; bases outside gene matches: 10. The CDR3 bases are TGTGCCAGCAGCTCTTATTCCCCGACAGGGGGCTATGGCTACACCTTC. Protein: CASSSYSPTGGYGYTF.

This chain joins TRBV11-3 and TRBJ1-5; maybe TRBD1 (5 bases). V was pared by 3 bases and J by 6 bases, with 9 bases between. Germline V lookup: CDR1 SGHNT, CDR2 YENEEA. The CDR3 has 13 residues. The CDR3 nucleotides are TGTGCCAGCAGCTTCGGGGGATCTCAGCCCCAGCATTTT. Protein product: CASSFGGSQPQHF. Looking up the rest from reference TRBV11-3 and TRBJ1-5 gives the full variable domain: EAGVVQSPRYKIIEKKQPVAFWCNPISGHNTLYWYLQNLGQGPELLIRYENEEAVDDSQLPKDRFSAERLKGVDSTLKIQPAELGDSAVYLCASSFGGSQPQHFGDGTRLSIL.

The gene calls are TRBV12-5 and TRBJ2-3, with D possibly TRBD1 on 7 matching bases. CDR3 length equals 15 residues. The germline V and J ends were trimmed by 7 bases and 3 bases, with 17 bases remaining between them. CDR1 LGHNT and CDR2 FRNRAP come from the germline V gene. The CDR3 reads CASAPGQGGTDTQYF. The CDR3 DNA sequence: TGTGCTAGTGCCCCGGGGCAGGGGGGAACAGATACGCAGTATTTT.

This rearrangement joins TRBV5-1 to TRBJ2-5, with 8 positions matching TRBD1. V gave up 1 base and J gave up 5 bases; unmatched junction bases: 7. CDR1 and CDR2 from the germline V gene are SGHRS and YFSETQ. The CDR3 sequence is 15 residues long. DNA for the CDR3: TGCGCCAGCAGCTTGACCAACAGGGGGTTGGAGACCCAGTACTTC. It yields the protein CASSLTNRGLETQYF.

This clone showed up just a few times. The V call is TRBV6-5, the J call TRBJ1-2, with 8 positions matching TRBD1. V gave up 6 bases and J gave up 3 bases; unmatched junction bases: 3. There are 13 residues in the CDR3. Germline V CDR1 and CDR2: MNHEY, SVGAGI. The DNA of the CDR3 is TGTGCCAGCAGACCGACAGGGGACTATGGCTACACCTTC. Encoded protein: CASRPTGDYGYTF.

The CDR3 DNA sequence: TGCGCCAGCAGCCGGGGGACTAGCAACGGTGAGCAGTTCTTC. It specifies CASSRGTSNGEQFF. The chain recombines TRBV5-1 with TRBJ2-1; 9 bases fit TRBD2. The junction had 8 bases not matched to a gene; V was cut back by 4 bases and J by 9 bases. The germline CDR1 and CDR2 sequences are SGHRS and YFSETQ. This CDR3 spans 14 amino acids.